A single sample is the source of the 8 T cell receptor beta chains below, sequenced in a study of blood T cell repertoires in COVID-19. TCRdb's copy holds only in-frame clones and misses some; the assay was immunoSEQ multiplex PCR. The table records roughly 220,000 clones, around 86% of them present only once. The sequenced sample consisted of peripheral blood. The receptors originated from an elderly man with acute or convalescent COVID-19.

This chain connects TRBV5-1 to TRBJ2-2, with D possibly matching TRBD2 (6 bases). Trimming took off 0 bases at V and 5 bases at J, with 8 bases between the two ends. The CDR3 loop spans 14 amino acids. CDR1 is SGHRS, CDR2 YFSETQ, per germline. The DNA for the CDR3 is TGCGCCAGCAGCTTGGCACTAGCAACCGGGGAGCTGTTTTTT. It specifies CASSLALATGELFF.

The gene calls are TRBV12-3 or TRBV12-4 and TRBJ2-2, with D hard to call. The ends were cut back, 5 bases at V and 6 bases at J, with 7 bases in the middle. The CDR3 runs to 12 residues. CDR3 amino acids: CASSVTSGELFF. In nucleotides, the CDR3 is TGTGCCAGCAGTGTGACTTCCGGGGAGCTGTTTTTT.

The CDR3 nucleotides are TGTGCCAGCACCGTGAGGGTTGCCGGGGAGCTGTTTTTT. Translated, it gives CASTVRVAGELFF. This rearrangement joins TRBV12-3 or TRBV12-4 to TRBJ2-2; weak D call: TRBD2 (5 bases). Trimming removed 7 bases at V and 6 bases at J, with 12 bases between. This CDR3 has 13 residues.

In its sample, this clone was seen a few times. V and J are TRBV4-2 and TRBJ2-1, with a tentative D call TRBD1 (6 bases). This CDR3 is 16 amino acids long. Germline V gene sequence: CDR1 LGHNA, CDR2 YNFKEQ. The ends were cut back, 4 bases at V and 5 bases at J, with 18 bases in the middle. CDR3 in amino acids: CASSPRDTTVNNEQFF. The CDR3 DNA sequence: TGTGCCAGCAGCCCACGGGACACTACGGTCAACAATGAGCAGTTCTTC.

The J gene is TRBJ1-5, the V gene TRBV7-9; TRBD1 matches 7 bases. Germline-derived CDR1 and CDR2 are SEHNR and FQNEAQ (reference sequence). Trimming took 5 bases from V and 2 from J; bases not matched to a gene: 3. The CDR3 totals 14 residues. The CDR3 loop reads CASSTDRGNQPQHF. In nucleotides, the CDR3 is TGTGCCAGCAGCACCGACAGGGGCAATCAGCCCCAGCATTTT.

The chain carries TRBV18 and TRBJ1-5; D is possibly TRBD1 (6 bases). The V gene's germline CDR1 is KGHSH and CDR2 LQKENI. The CDR3 has 13 amino acids. V lost 5 bases and J lost 9, with 14 bases in between. Written as DNA, the CDR3 is TGTGCCAGCTCATCAGGGGTGTCTAGGCCCCAGCATTTT. It specifies CASSSGVSRPQHF.

The V call is TRBV18, the J call TRBJ2-5; 7 positions agree with TRBD1. This CDR3 comprises 17 residues. Losses at the gene ends were 6 bases for V and 7 bases for J; bases not matched to a gene: 20. Germline V lookup: CDR1 KGHSH, CDR2 LQKENI. The CDR3 reads CASSPGQADTAYGTQYF. CDR3 in DNA: TGTGCCAGCTCGCCTGGACAGGCGGACACTGCTTATGGGACCCAGTACTTC.

The CDR3 DNA sequence: TGTGCCAGCAGCTCCTCTAGCGTTCAAGAGACCCAGTACTTC. This gives the protein CASSSSSVQETQYF. The chain links TRBV7-9 to TRBJ2-5; possibly TRBD2 for D (6 bases). CDR3 length: 14 amino acids. The V gene's germline CDR1 is SEHNR and CDR2 FQNEAQ (reference sequence). Trimming pared 4 bases from V and 2 bases from J, leaving 11 bases between. The full variable domain, completed using reference TRBV7-9 and TRBJ2-5, is DTGVSQNPRHKITKRGQNVTFRCDPISEHNRLYWYRQTLGQGPEFLTYFQNEAQLEKSRLLSDRFSAERPKGSFSTLEIQRTEQGDSAMYLCASSSSSVQETQYFGPGTRLLVL.